This record concerns one T cell receptor beta chain sequence. This record belongs to a study of blood T cell repertoires in COVID-19. Study context: In each case, the material was cDNA or gDNA derived from T cells, B-cell-depleted T cells, or PBMCs.

The data were produced by immunoSEQ multiplex PCR, yet TCRdb's version contains in-frame clones alone and is incomplete. Of under 250,000 clones listed, roughly 85% are singletons. The receptor's source is a woman in her seventies with active or convalescent COVID-19. Input material: peripheral blood.

The CDR3 spells CASSREVRQAPGELFF. CDR3 nucleotide sequence: TGTGCCAGCAGTCGGGAGGTCAGGCAGGCCCCCGGGGAGCTGTTTTTT. The V gene is TRBV5-4, the J gene TRBJ2-2; TRBD2 matches at 7 bases. Germline assignment: CDR1 SGHNT and CDR2 YYREEE (reference sequence). V dropped 5 bases and J dropped 6; count of bases not matched to a gene: 13. CDR3 size: 16 residues. The full variable domain, its missing parts supplied by reference TRBV5-4 and TRBJ2-2, is ETGVTQSPTHLIKTRGQQVTLRCSSQSGHNTVSWYQQALGQGPQFIFQYYREEENGRGNFPPRFSGLQFPNYSSELNVNALELDDSALYLCASSREVRQAPGELFFGEGSRLTVL.